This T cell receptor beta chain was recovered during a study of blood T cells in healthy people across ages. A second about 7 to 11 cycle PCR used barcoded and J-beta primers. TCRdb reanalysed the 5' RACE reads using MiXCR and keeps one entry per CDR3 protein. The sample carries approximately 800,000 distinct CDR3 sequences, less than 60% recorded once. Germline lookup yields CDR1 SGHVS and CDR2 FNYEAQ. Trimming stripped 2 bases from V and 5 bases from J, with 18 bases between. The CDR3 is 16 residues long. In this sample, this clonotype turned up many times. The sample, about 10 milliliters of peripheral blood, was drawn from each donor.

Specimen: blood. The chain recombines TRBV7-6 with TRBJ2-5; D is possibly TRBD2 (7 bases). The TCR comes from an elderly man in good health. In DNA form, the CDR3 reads TGTGCCAGCAGCTTAACCCCCTCCGGGGGGCTGGAGACCCAGTACTTC. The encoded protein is CASSLTPSGGLETQYF.